This TCR beta chain is drawn from a study of identical twins. Whole-study results and caveats: Modelling approaches yielded underestimates of out-of-frame TCR alpha sharing between monozygotic twins. Zero-insertion analyses could be partly confounded by invariant MAIT and iNKT cells. Fewer insertions characterized abundant cord blood beta clonotypes, whereas memory repertoires showed none.

MiXCR was run by TCRdb on the 5' RACE reads, yielding one entry per CDR3 protein. The profile shows about 1.7 million distinct CDR3 sequences, roughly 35% of them singletons. The CDR3 is made up of 11 amino acids. Trimming removed 5 bases from V and 12 bases from J; junction bases left unmatched: 3. Worth noting for this clonotype: The antigen remains undetermined.

V gene TRBV12-3 or TRBV12-4 combines with J gene TRBJ2-7, with 11 bases fitting TRBD1. The TCR was taken from a newborn girl in good health. Sequences were obtained from cord blood. CDR3 DNA: TGTGCCAGCAGTCGAGGACAGGGGGCGTACTTC. Translated: CASSRGQGAYF.